Sequencing of this T cell receptor (beta chain) was carried out in a study of beta chain features in type 1 diabetes. Study-wide points: In patients and controls equally, PCR might favor templates that are shorter.

CDR1 is SGHRS, CDR2 YFSETQ, per germline. Deletions cut 6 bases from V and 0 bases from J, with 16 bases between. CDR3 length equals 16 residues. Markers CD45RO/CCR7/CD25/CD127/CD95/CD27 served to sort CD4+ naive, central memory, regulatory and stem cell-like memory cells. The authors reverse transcribed all of the isolated RNA, so sequencing captured expressed TCRB transcripts. The repertoire was sequenced with immunoSEQ multiplex PCR; TCRdb's copy has only in-frame clones and lacks some. The sample yields a few hundred thousand clones, over 10% seen once. Comments on this clone: What it binds is unknown.

The chain has TRBV5-1 and TRBJ2-1, with D hard to call. This TCR was sampled from a man between 18 and 35 years old in good health. Specimen: naive CD4+ T cells from blood. The CDR3 bases are TGCGCCAGCACCAAAAGCACGCGGAGCTCCTACAATGAGCAGTTCTTC. Amino acid sequence: CASTKSTRSSYNEQFF.